This T cell receptor beta chain originates from a study of neurological immune-mediated disorders. TCRdb re-called the 5' RACE reads with MiXCR, one entry per CDR3 protein. Of tens of thousands of distinct CDR3 sequences listed, roughly a sixth are singletons. This clonotype has ten or more counts. Preparation of the unsorted libraries drew on 2 million PBMCs stored at -80 C. V gave up 8 bases and J gave up 5 bases, with 13 bases separating them. The CDR3 is made up of 13 amino acids. The germline V gene encodes CDR1 SNHLY and CDR2 FYNNEI. This receptor was taken from a woman aged 40 to 50 in good health. The specimen was PBMCs. The chain carries TRBV2 and TRBJ1-5; D call uncertain. The CDR3 DNA is TGTGCCAGCCGAGGCGAATTCGATCAGCCCCAGCATTTT. Protein: CASRGEFDQPQHF.